The 32 T cell receptor beta chains given below trace back to one sample, sequenced in a study of sequential checkpoint blockade in melanoma. The assay was immunoSEQ multiplex PCR, and TCRdb's table has in-frame clones only and misses some. The sample includes about 30,000 clones, about 88% seen only once; the top ten take around 15%. Documented treatment: randomized to nivolumab then ipilimumab (arm A) or the reverse (arm B). The sequencing used CD8+ T cells sorted from blood (inferred from file names), collected from a patient given nivolumab and ipilimumab in sequence. These receptors all stem from a human donor with melanoma.

The chain has TRBV9 and TRBJ2-7; no clear D. This CDR3 comprises 11 residues. Between the trimmed V and J ends, which lost 6 bases and 2 bases, there was a span of 6 bases. Germline V gives CDR1 SGDLS, CDR2 YYNGEE. DNA of the CDR3: TGTGCCAGCAACGTTACCTACGAGCAGTACTTC. Amino acid sequence: CASNVTYEQYF.

The sample holds one count of this clone. The chain joins TRBV9 to TRBJ1-1; TRBD1 agrees at 8 bases. Per the germline V gene, CDR1 is SGDLS and CDR2 is YYNGEE. This CDR3 is built from 16 residues. V trimming: 4 bases; J trimming: 1 base; junction bases outside the gene matches: 9. This CDR3 is CASSLCPGQANTEAFF. The DNA for the CDR3 is TGTGCCAGCAGCTTATGCCCGGGACAGGCGAACACTGAAGCTTTCTTT.

V and J are TRBV28 and TRBJ2-1; D not resolved. V dropped 4 bases and J dropped 5 bases, with 12 bases sitting between them. CDR1 is MDHEN, CDR2 SYDVKM, per germline. CDR3 length equals 14 residues. In DNA, the CDR3 is TGTGCCAGCAGTTCTAAGTTCCCCAACAATGAGCAGTTCTTC. Translating gives CASSSKFPNNEQFF.

A note on this clone: A read error may produce the germline difference seen at one junction end. J is TRBJ2-5 and V is TRBV7-7; a weak D match, TRBD2 (7 bases). The germline V gene has CDR1 SSHAT and CDR2 FNYEAQ (reference sequence). CDR3 length equals 15 residues. The CDR3 coding sequence is TGTGCTAGCAGCTTAGTGGGGGGGCCTAAAGAGACCCAGTACTTC. It translates to CASSLVGGPKETQYF.

This clone was detected a few times. The V and J genes are TRBV5-6 and TRBJ2-3, with D perhaps TRBD2 (6 bases). Germline CDR1 and CDR2: SGHDT and YYEEEE. The CDR3 loop spans 14 amino acids. The V and J ends lost 3 bases and 1 base respectively, with 9 bases between them. In DNA, the CDR3 is TGTGCCAGCAGCTCGGGACTCCGCACAGATACGCAGTATTTT. Encoded protein: CASSSGLRTDTQYF.

The chain employs TRBV28 and TRBJ2-7; 8 positions match TRBD1. Germline CDR1 is MDHEN and CDR2 is SYDVKM. Trimming cost V 5 bases and J 3 bases; bases outside gene matches: 3. The CDR3 consists of 13 residues. CDR3: CASSKQGDYEQYF. As DNA, the CDR3 is TGTGCCAGCAGTAAACAGGGGGACTACGAGCAGTACTTC.

The chain carries TRBV9 and TRBJ2-1; 9 bases map to TRBD2. V gave up 3 bases and J gave up 5 bases; unmatched junction bases: 6. CDR3 length equals 15 residues. CDR1 SGDLS and CDR2 YYNGEE come from the germline V gene. The CDR3 protein is CASSAGSGGDNEQFF. The CDR3 DNA reads as TGTGCCAGCAGCGCCGGTAGCGGGGGAGACAATGAGCAGTTCTTC.

In this sample, this clone turned up a few times. This sequence joins TRBV7-2 and TRBJ2-7; D is possibly TRBD2 (6 bases). V lost 0 bases and J lost 0, with 6 bases in between. The CDR3 has 14 residues. Germline values: CDR1 SGHTA, CDR2 FQGNSA. This CDR3 is CASSLAGGSYEQYF. In DNA form, the CDR3 reads TGTGCCAGCAGCTTAGCCGGGGGCTCCTACGAGCAGTACTTC.

This sequence joins TRBV27 and TRBJ2-5, with D hard to call. Germline V CDR1 and CDR2: MNHEY, SMNVEV (reference sequence). V shed 4 bases and J shed 3 bases, with 9 bases lying between them. This CDR3 is built from 13 residues. CDR3 sequence reads: CASSSPPKETQYF. CDR3 DNA: TGTGCCAGCAGTTCCCCCCCCAAAGAGACCCAGTACTTC.

This rearrangement joins TRBV27 to TRBJ1-2, with D perhaps matching TRBD1 (5 bases). Germline V gene data show CDR1 as MNHEY and CDR2 as SMNVEV (reference sequence). The V end lost 3 bases, the J end lost 8 bases, and 10 bases lay between the germline ends. This CDR3 contains 12 residues. CDR3 sequence: CASSFSGKGYTF. The CDR3 coding sequence is TGTGCCAGCAGTTTTTCAGGGAAAGGCTACACCTTC.

The V and J genes are TRBV7-2 and TRBJ2-5, with 9 bases lining up with TRBD1. Germline V CDR1 and CDR2: SGHTA, FQGNSA. With V trimmed by 5 bases and J by 4 bases, 14 bases remained unmatched. The CDR3 covers 17 residues. Here the CDR3 reads CASSPSGQGFVGETQYF. DNA of the CDR3: TGTGCCAGCAGCCCCTCGGGACAGGGTTTTGTTGGAGAGACCCAGTACTTC.

V is TRBV2 and J is TRBJ2-5, with unresolved D. This CDR3 comprises 12 residues. CDR1 and CDR2 from the germline V gene are SNHLY and FYNNEI. The ends were cut back, 6 bases at V and 2 bases at J, with 7 bases in the middle. This CDR3 is CASRTSQETQYF. DNA of the CDR3: TGTGCCAGCAGGACATCTCAAGAGACCCAGTACTTC.

The chain carries TRBV4-1 and TRBJ2-4; a possible D gene is TRBD2 (6 bases). This CDR3 is built from 18 residues. Trimming left V 0 bases short and J 4 bases short, with 19 bases between. CDR1 is MGHRA, CDR2 YSYEKL, per germline. CDR3 DNA: TGCGCCAGCAGCCAAGATCCTCCGTGGGTGGGGGGAAAAAACATTCAGTACTTC. Its protein product is CASSQDPPWVGGKNIQYF.

The rearrangement joins TRBV5-6 to TRBJ2-7; D call uncertain. CDR3 length: 13 amino acids. The germline V gene has CDR1 SGHDT and CDR2 YYEEEE. V was shortened by 1 base and J by 5 bases, with 10 bases between the two germline ends. CDR3 nucleotide sequence: TGTGCCAGCAGCTTGAGTAGTTACGACGAGCAGTACTTC. Residues: CASSLSSYDEQYF.

This chain joins TRBV5-1 and TRBJ2-2; 7 nucleotides line up with TRBD2. The CDR3 length is 17 residues. CDR1 and CDR2 from the germline V gene are SGHRS and YFSETQ. With V trimmed by 4 bases and J by 3 bases, 12 bases remained unmatched. The CDR3 region is CASSALRRDYYTGELFF. The CDR3 region has the DNA TGCGCCAGCAGCGCCCTTCGCCGGGACTACTACACCGGGGAGCTGTTTTTT.

The CDR3 is CASSFPTPDRGYGYTF. The DNA for the CDR3 is TGTGCCAGCAGCTTCCCGACCCCGGACAGGGGGTATGGCTACACCTTC. The chain is built from TRBV7-9 and TRBJ1-2; 10 bases are a match to TRBD1. CDR1 and CDR2 (germline): SEHNR, FQNEAQ (reference sequence). V shed 3 bases and J 5 bases; nucleotides not matched to a gene: 9. The CDR3 spans 16 residues.

The chain employs TRBV27 and TRBJ2-1; 12 bases fit TRBD2. The CDR3 runs to 15 residues. V lost 7 bases and J lost 6; bases outside the gene matches: 7. Germline V gene sequence: CDR1 MNHEY, CDR2 SMNVEV (reference sequence). The CDR3 DNA reads TGTGCCAGCAAAGTAGGACTAGCGGGGAGCAATGAGCAGTTCTTC. Residues: CASKVGLAGSNEQFF.

The rearrangement joins TRBV25-1 to TRBJ1-1; TRBD1 is a possible D gene (6 bases). Deletions cut 4 bases from V and 1 base from J, with 7 bases between. Per the germline V gene, CDR1 is MGHDK and CDR2 is SYGVNS. CDR3 length: 13 amino acids. This chain's CDR3 is CASSGGQNTEAFF. As DNA, the CDR3 is TGTGCCAGCAGTGGGGGACAGAACACTGAAGCTTTCTTT.

The rearrangement joins TRBV5-5 to TRBJ2-7, with a tentative D call TRBD2 (6 bases). This CDR3 is 16 amino acids long. The germline V and J ends were trimmed by 0 bases and 6 bases, with 19 bases remaining between them. Germline values: CDR1 SGHKS, CDR2 YYEKEE (reference sequence). The CDR3 loop reads CASSLELAGSPGEQYV. CDR3 coding DNA: TGTGCCAGCAGCTTGGAGCTTGCCGGGAGTCCGGGCGAGCAGTACGTC.

CDR3 in amino acids: CASSQDLVGNTGELFF. CDR3 nucleotides: TGCGCCAGCAGCCAAGATCTAGTAGGGAACACCGGGGAGCTGTTTTTT. V gene TRBV4-3 combines with J gene TRBJ2-2; D is unresolved. The germline CDR1 and CDR2 sequences are LGHNA and YSLEER. V dropped 0 bases and J dropped 1 base, with 9 bases sitting between them. The CDR3 loop spans 16 amino acids.

In DNA, the CDR3 is TGTGCCAGCGAAAAAGGGAGCAGGGGGTTGGTCGGGGAGCTGTTTTTT. Its translation is CASEKGSRGLVGELFF. The chain recombines TRBV28 with TRBJ2-2, with 7 nucleotides matching TRBD1. Germline CDR1 reads MDHEN; CDR2 reads SYDVKM. The CDR3 totals 16 residues. V shed 8 bases, J shed 7 bases, and the junction held 16 bases outside the gene matches.

The V gene is TRBV27, the J gene TRBJ1-4; weak D call: TRBD1 (5 bases). Germline CDR1 is MNHEY and CDR2 is SMNVEV (reference sequence). V shed 5 bases and J shed 7 bases, with 14 bases lying between them. CDR3 length: 14 residues. In DNA, the CDR3 is TGTGCCAGCAGTCCCCGACAGTTTGCTGAAAAACTGTTTTTT. This sequence encodes CASSPRQFAEKLFF.

The CDR3 sequence: CASSLGGQIYGYTF. In DNA form, the CDR3 reads TGTGCCAGCAGCTTAGGTGGACAGATCTATGGCTACACCTTC. This rearrangement joins TRBV7-9 to TRBJ1-2; the D gene is possibly TRBD1 (6 bases). Per germline, CDR1 SEHNR and CDR2 FQNEAQ (reference sequence). This CDR3 has 14 amino acids. Deletions cut 1 base from V and 4 bases from J, with 10 bases between.

This clone was observed a few times. This sample includes further DNA sequences coding for the same CDR3. The chain employs TRBV5-6 and TRBJ1-5; D perhaps matches TRBD1 (5 bases). With 0 bases removed from V and 4 bases from J, the gap between germline ends came to 8 bases. CDR1 SGHDT and CDR2 YYEEEE come from the germline V gene. The CDR3 covers 14 residues. CDR3 region: CASSLAAGNQPQHF. CDR3 bases: TGTGCCAGCAGCTTGGCGGCAGGGAATCAGCCCCAGCATTTT.

The chain is built from TRBV19 and TRBJ2-5; 7 nucleotides line up with TRBD2. J gave up 5 bases and V 1 base, and 7 bases lay outside the gene matches. CDR3 length: 15 residues. Germline loops: CDR1 LNHDA, CDR2 SQIVND (reference sequence). The CDR3: CASSIVGGGSETQYF. The CDR3 DNA is TGTGCCAGTAGTATAGTCGGCGGGGGATCGGAGACCCAGTACTTC.

The V and J genes are TRBV4-3 and TRBJ2-1; D unclear. The V end lost 0 bases, the J end lost 6 bases, and 15 bases lay between the germline ends. Germline CDR1 reads LGHNA; CDR2 reads YSLEER. The CDR3 totals 16 residues. The CDR3 DNA reads as TGCGCCAGCAGCCAAGATCTTTGGCCCTTTGGCAATGAGCAGTTCTTC. Encoded protein: CASSQDLWPFGNEQFF.

This chain links TRBV13 with TRBJ2-7, with a tentative D call TRBD2 (5 bases). From germline, CDR1 is PRHDT and CDR2 FYEKMQ (reference sequence). V dropped 5 bases and J dropped 2 bases, with 7 bases sitting between them. The CDR3 has 12 residues. The CDR3 nucleotides are TGTGCCAGCAGCGCGGGTCCCTACGAGCAGTACTTC. Translated, it gives CASSAGPYEQYF.

The V and J genes are TRBV30 and TRBJ1-5, with a possible D match to TRBD1 (5 bases). Trimming cost V 2 bases and J 9 bases, with 17 bases left between them. CDR3 length equals 14 residues. Germline CDR1 reads GTSNPN; CDR2 reads SVGIG (reference sequence). The CDR3 nucleotides are TGTGCCTGGAGTTCGGACACGATCGTCTGGCCCCAGCATTTT. Its protein is CAWSSDTIVWPQHF.

V usage is TRBV27 and J usage is TRBJ2-7, with 8 bases aligning to TRBD2. Germline CDR1 reads MNHEY; CDR2 reads SMNVEV (reference sequence). V shed 5 bases and J 5 bases; nucleotides not matched to a gene: 5. The CDR3 contains 13 residues. CDR3 nucleotides: TGTGCCAGCAGTCCGGGACTAGGCCACGAGCAGTACTTC. It is translated as CASSPGLGHEQYF.

This chain joins TRBV7-9 and TRBJ2-1, with TRBD1 identical over 8 bases. This CDR3 is 11 amino acids long. Germline lookup yields CDR1 SEHNR and CDR2 FQNEAQ (reference sequence). The V segment lost 4 bases and the J segment 15 bases; nucleotides outside the gene matches: 5. The CDR3 spells CASSYEGQVFF. The DNA for the CDR3 is TGTGCCAGCAGCTACGAGGGACAGGTGTTCTTC.

The CDR3 nucleotides are TGTGCCAGCAGCTTAGCGGAGACAGGGGGCTTGACTGAAGCTTTCTTT. Translated: CASSLAETGGLTEAFF. The chain links TRBV7-9 to TRBJ1-1; TRBD1 matches at 10 bases. Germline assignment: CDR1 SEHNR and CDR2 FQNEAQ (reference sequence). V lost 0 bases and J lost 5; bases outside the gene matches: 6. The CDR3 runs 16 residues.

The V and J genes are TRBV7-9 and TRBJ1-2; tentative D call: TRBD1 (6 bases). The V end was cut by 5 bases, the J end by 4 bases, with 23 bases between. CDR1 is SEHNR, CDR2 FQNEAQ, per germline (reference sequence). The CDR3 runs 17 residues. CDR3 coding DNA: TGTGCCAGCAGCCCCGATTCCGACTTGGACAGACTCTATGGCTACACCTTC. This gives the protein CASSPDSDLDRLYGYTF.